The rows below give T cell receptor beta chains drawn from one sample of a study of shared clonotypes between healthy human individuals. The assay was immunoSEQ multiplex PCR, and TCRdb's table has in-frame clones only and misses some. The table includes about 2 million clones, about 94% detected once. The material sequenced was naive CD8+ T cells sorted from blood. The receptors were sampled from a man aged 18 to 29 in good health. Both conserved end residues are part of each CDR3. D genes are given only for firm matches. Some rows mark clone size as missing; the rest say once, few, many or name a class of expanded clone.

clone_size: .; d_call: TRBD1; j_call: TRBJ2-7; v_call: TRBV7-9; cdr3_nt: TGTGCCAGCAGCGGCCGGGACAGGAGCTCCTACGAGCAGTACTTC; cdr3_aa: CASSGRDRSSYEQYF
clone_size: .; d_call: TRBD1; j_call: TRBJ2-7; v_call: TRBV4-1; cdr3_nt: TGCGCCAGCAGCCAAGTAACAGGGGGCAACGAGCAGTACTTC; cdr3_aa: CASSQVTGGNEQYF
clone_size: .; d_call: .; j_call: TRBJ2-1; v_call: TRBV5-1; cdr3_nt: TGCGCCAGCAGCCTTTATGGACTCGACAATGAGCAGTTCTTC; cdr3_aa: CASSLYGLDNEQFF
clone_size: .; d_call: TRBD2; j_call: TRBJ2-1; v_call: TRBV5-1; cdr3_nt: TGCGCCAGCAGCTTGGTGCGGGAGGGGACCAATGAGCAGTTCTTC; cdr3_aa: CASSLVREGTNEQFF
clone_size: .; d_call: .; j_call: TRBJ2-7; v_call: TRBV18; cdr3_nt: TGTGCCAGCTCACCATCCTTCGGGGACGGATCCTACGAGCAGTACTTC; cdr3_aa: CASSPSFGDGSYEQYF
clone_size: .; d_call: .; j_call: TRBJ2-7; v_call: TRBV28; cdr3_nt: TGTGCCAGCAGTCCGGGCTCCTACGAGCAGTACTTC; cdr3_aa: CASSPGSYEQYF
clone_size: .; d_call: .; j_call: TRBJ2-7; v_call: TRBV28; cdr3_nt: TGTGCCAGCAGGTCGCCAGGCGGAGGGTACGAGCAGTACTTC; cdr3_aa: CASRSPGGGYEQYF
clone_size: once; d_call: TRBD1; j_call: TRBJ1-5; v_call: TRBV6-5; cdr3_nt: TGTGCCAGCAGGCCCGGGACAGCACATCAGCCCCAGCATTTT; cdr3_aa: CASRPGTAHQPQHF
clone_size: few; d_call: .; j_call: TRBJ2-7; v_call: TRBV6-1; cdr3_nt: TGTGCCAGCAGTCATCCTACAGGGTCCTACGAGCAGTACTTC; cdr3_aa: CASSHPTGSYEQYF
clone_size: .; d_call: TRBD1; j_call: TRBJ2-7; v_call: TRBV13; cdr3_nt: TGTGCCAGCAGCTTCGGGGTCGGGACAGGATCCCGGGAGCAGTACTTC; cdr3_aa: CASSFGVGTGSREQYF
clone_size: .; d_call: .; j_call: TRBJ2-2; v_call: TRBV12-5; cdr3_nt: TGTGCTAGTGGTTTGGTAGGCCGGAGCACCGGGGAGCTGTTTTTT; cdr3_aa: CASGLVGRSTGELFF
clone_size: .; d_call: .; j_call: TRBJ1-5; v_call: TRBV4-1; cdr3_nt: TGCGCCAGCAGCCGCGGGCCGGATGATCAGCCCCAGCATTTT; cdr3_aa: CASSRGPDDQPQHF
clone_size: .; d_call: TRBD1; j_call: TRBJ1-5; v_call: TRBV4-1; cdr3_nt: TGCGCCAGCAGCCCCCGGGACAGGGGTACCCAGCCCCAGCATTTT; cdr3_aa: CASSPRDRGTQPQHF
clone_size: .; d_call: TRBD2; j_call: TRBJ2-1; v_call: TRBV7-3; cdr3_nt: TGTGCCAGCAGCTTATCCGCGGGGGGCCCGAATGAGCAGTTCTTC; cdr3_aa: CASSLSAGGPNEQFF
clone_size: .; d_call: TRBD1; j_call: TRBJ2-2; v_call: TRBV4-1; cdr3_nt: TGCGCCAGCAGCCCGCGACAGGGTGGAGGGGAGCTGTTTTTT; cdr3_aa: CASSPRQGGGELFF
clone_size: .; d_call: .; j_call: TRBJ1-1; v_call: TRBV4-1; cdr3_nt: TGCGCCAGCAGCCCGACTCGGGGGGACACTGAAGCTTTCTTT; cdr3_aa: CASSPTRGDTEAFF
clone_size: .; d_call: .; j_call: TRBJ2-1; v_call: TRBV15; cdr3_nt: TGTGCCACCAGCAGAGACAACGGGAACATGATACTTAGCTCCTACAATGAGCAGTTCTTC; cdr3_aa: CATSRDNGNMILSSYNEQFF
clone_size: once; d_call: TRBD1; j_call: TRBJ2-2; v_call: TRBV7-8; cdr3_nt: TGTGCCAGCAGAGCCGGGGACAGGCCCTTCGGGGAGCTGTTTTTT; cdr3_aa: CASRAGDRPFGELFF
clone_size: .; d_call: TRBD2; j_call: TRBJ2-5; v_call: TRBV28; cdr3_nt: TGTGCCAGCAGTTTCTTACTAGCGGGGGGCCAAGAGACCCAGTACTTC; cdr3_aa: CASSFLLAGGQETQYF
clone_size: .; d_call: TRBD1; j_call: TRBJ2-1; v_call: TRBV6-5; cdr3_nt: TGTGCCAGCAGTTACGGGACAGGGGGATCCAATGAGCAGTTCTTC; cdr3_aa: CASSYGTGGSNEQFF
clone_size: .; d_call: .; j_call: TRBJ2-2; v_call: TRBV6-1; cdr3_nt: TGTGCCAGCAGTGGGGAGCGAGGGAACACCGGGGAGCTGTTTTTT; cdr3_aa: CASSGERGNTGELFF
clone_size: .; d_call: TRBD2; j_call: TRBJ2-1; v_call: TRBV30; cdr3_nt: TGTGCCTGGTTCGGACTAGCGGGAATCGAGGATGAGCAGTTCTTC; cdr3_aa: CAWFGLAGIEDEQFF
clone_size: .; d_call: TRBD2; j_call: TRBJ2-2; v_call: TRBV6-5; cdr3_nt: TGTGCCAGCAGGTCGGGGGGGCCCGGGGAGCTGTTTTTT; cdr3_aa: CASRSGGPGELFF
clone_size: .; d_call: .; j_call: TRBJ1-4; v_call: TRBV4-1; cdr3_nt: TGCGCCAGCAGCCCTGGCAGGGGCAGTGAAAAACTGTTTTTT; cdr3_aa: CASSPGRGSEKLFF
clone_size: .; d_call: .; j_call: TRBJ1-1; v_call: TRBV7-8; cdr3_nt: TGTGCCAGCAGCACAAATCAGCGCCAAGCTTTCTTT; cdr3_aa: CASSTNQRQAFF
clone_size: .; d_call: .; j_call: TRBJ2-2; v_call: TRBV10-1; cdr3_nt: TGCGCCAGCAGTGAGCAGGGGGGCACCGGGGAGCTGTTTTTT; cdr3_aa: CASSEQGGTGELFF
clone_size: .; d_call: .; j_call: TRBJ1-3; v_call: TRBV4-1; cdr3_nt: TGCGCCAGCAGCGTGACAGCCTCCTCTGGAAACACCATATATTTT; cdr3_aa: CASSVTASSGNTIYF
clone_size: .; d_call: TRBD1; j_call: TRBJ2-7; v_call: TRBV11-2; cdr3_nt: TGTGCCAGCAGCTTAGACAGGGGGACCTACGAGCAGTACTTC; cdr3_aa: CASSLDRGTYEQYF
clone_size: .; d_call: TRBD1; j_call: TRBJ1-1; v_call: TRBV14; cdr3_nt: TGTGCCAGCAGTCTGGGACAGGGGGCTGAAGCTTTCTTT; cdr3_aa: CASSLGQGAEAFF
clone_size: .; d_call: .; j_call: TRBJ2-7; v_call: TRBV9; cdr3_nt: TGTGCCAGCAGCCCCCCGCGGGCGGGCATAGGGGACGAGCAGTACTTC; cdr3_aa: CASSPPRAGIGDEQYF
clone_size: .; d_call: TRBD1; j_call: TRBJ1-4; v_call: TRBV19; cdr3_nt: TGTGCCAGTAGTATTCCGGGACAGGGCAATGAAAAACTGTTTTTT; cdr3_aa: CASSIPGQGNEKLFF
clone_size: .; d_call: .; j_call: TRBJ1-2; v_call: TRBV4-1; cdr3_nt: TGCGCCAGCAGCCAATCCGGGGGCACACACTATGGCTACACCTTC; cdr3_aa: CASSQSGGTHYGYTF
clone_size: .; d_call: .; j_call: TRBJ1-5; v_call: TRBV19; cdr3_nt: TGTGCCAGTAGTATCGGCAGCCAGGAGCAGCCCCAGCATTTT; cdr3_aa: CASSIGSQEQPQHF
clone_size: .; d_call: .; j_call: TRBJ2-7; v_call: TRBV21-1; cdr3_nt: TGTGCCAGCTGGACTACCGAGAGGAGTTTCTACGAGCAGTACTTC; cdr3_aa: CASWTTERSFYEQYF
clone_size: once; d_call: .; j_call: TRBJ2-2; v_call: TRBV27; cdr3_nt: TGTGCCAGCAGTTTATTGAGGCTAGAGGCACCCGGGGAGCTGTTTTTT; cdr3_aa: CASSLLRLEAPGELFF
clone_size: .; d_call: TRBD1; j_call: TRBJ1-1; v_call: TRBV6-5; cdr3_nt: TGTGCCAGCAGGACGACAGGGTTCGCTGAAGCTTTCTTT; cdr3_aa: CASRTTGFAEAFF
clone_size: .; d_call: TRBD2; j_call: TRBJ2-7; v_call: TRBV4-3; cdr3_nt: TGCGCCAGCAGCCAAGATTCCAGCGGGAGTTACGAGCAGTACTTC; cdr3_aa: CASSQDSSGSYEQYF
clone_size: .; d_call: TRBD1; j_call: TRBJ2-7; v_call: TRBV5-6; cdr3_nt: TGTGCCAGCAGCTTATCACCGGGACAGGAGACCTACGAGCAGTACTTC; cdr3_aa: CASSLSPGQETYEQYF
clone_size: .; d_call: .; j_call: TRBJ1-2; v_call: TRBV5-5; cdr3_nt: TGTGCCAGCAGCTCGACAGGTGATTATGGCTACACCTTC; cdr3_aa: CASSSTGDYGYTF
clone_size: .; d_call: .; j_call: TRBJ2-1; v_call: TRBV5-4; cdr3_nt: TGTGCCAGCCATAGACCCTCCTACAATGAGCAGTTCTTC; cdr3_aa: CASHRPSYNEQFF
clone_size: once; d_call: TRBD2; j_call: TRBJ2-5; v_call: TRBV9; cdr3_nt: TGTGCCAGCAGCCCAAGACTAGCGGGAGGGGGCGAGACCCAGTACTTC; cdr3_aa: CASSPRLAGGGETQYF
clone_size: .; d_call: .; j_call: TRBJ2-7; v_call: TRBV9; cdr3_nt: TGTGCCAGCAGCGTTACAGGGACCATCCACGAGCAGTACTTC; cdr3_aa: CASSVTGTIHEQYF
clone_size: .; d_call: TRBD1; j_call: TRBJ2-7; v_call: TRBV7-6; cdr3_nt: TGTGCCAGCAGCTTCGGGACAGGGGCCCTCGAGCAGTACTTC; cdr3_aa: CASSFGTGALEQYF
clone_size: .; d_call: .; j_call: TRBJ1-2; v_call: TRBV28; cdr3_nt: TGTGCCAGCAGTTTTGGGGGGGGAAACTATGGCTACACCTTC; cdr3_aa: CASSFGGGNYGYTF
clone_size: .; d_call: TRBD1; j_call: TRBJ1-2; v_call: TRBV4-1; cdr3_nt: TGCGCCAGCAGCCAGTCAGGGGGCCTAAACTATGGCTACACCTTC; cdr3_aa: CASSQSGGLNYGYTF
clone_size: .; d_call: .; j_call: TRBJ2-1; v_call: TRBV2; cdr3_nt: TGTGCCAGCAGTGATCTTCTACCCAACAATGAGCAGTTCTTC; cdr3_aa: CASSDLLPNNEQFF
clone_size: .; d_call: .; j_call: TRBJ1-1; v_call: TRBV25-1; cdr3_nt: TGTGCCAGCAGTGAACCCATGGGGCCTGAAGCTTTCTTT; cdr3_aa: CASSEPMGPEAFF
clone_size: .; d_call: TRBD1; j_call: TRBJ1-2; v_call: TRBV7-2; cdr3_nt: TGTGCCAGCAGCTCCCTGACAGGGGTTTCTGGCTACACCTTC; cdr3_aa: CASSSLTGVSGYTF
clone_size: .; d_call: .; j_call: TRBJ1-2; v_call: TRBV12-5; cdr3_nt: TGTGCTAGTGGTTTGGGATCCAACTATGGCTACACCTTC; cdr3_aa: CASGLGSNYGYTF
clone_size: .; d_call: .; j_call: TRBJ1-2; v_call: TRBV21-1; cdr3_nt: TGTGCCAGCAGCTCCCGGGACCTACGGAGGAGCTACACCTTC; cdr3_aa: CASSSRDLRRSYTF
clone_size: .; d_call: TRBD2; j_call: TRBJ2-3; v_call: TRBV6-5; cdr3_nt: TGTGCCACCATGGGACTAGCGGGAGTTACGGATACGCAGTATTTT; cdr3_aa: CATMGLAGVTDTQYF
clone_size: .; d_call: TRBD1; j_call: TRBJ1-5; v_call: TRBV23-1; cdr3_nt: TGCGCCAGCAGGAGACAGGGAGAAATTATGGGTAATCAGCCCCAGCATTTT; cdr3_aa: CASRRQGEIMGNQPQHF
clone_size: .; d_call: .; j_call: TRBJ2-7; v_call: TRBV6-1; cdr3_nt: TGTGCCAGCAGTCACCCCGGGCACTCCTACGAGCAGTACTTC; cdr3_aa: CASSHPGHSYEQYF
clone_size: .; d_call: .; j_call: TRBJ1-4; v_call: TRBV5-1; cdr3_nt: TGCGCCAGCAGCCCGGGGCAGGGCAACCTTAATGAAAAACTGTTTTTT; cdr3_aa: CASSPGQGNLNEKLFF
clone_size: .; d_call: .; j_call: TRBJ2-1; v_call: TRBV5-1; cdr3_nt: TGCGCCAGCAGGCGACTGGCCGACAATGAGCAGTTCTTC; cdr3_aa: CASRRLADNEQFF
clone_size: .; d_call: TRBD1; j_call: TRBJ2-3; v_call: TRBV4-3; cdr3_nt: TGCGCCAGCAGCCAAGAGCCGGGACAGGGACGCACAGATACGCAGTATTTT; cdr3_aa: CASSQEPGQGRTDTQYF
clone_size: .; d_call: .; j_call: TRBJ2-5; v_call: TRBV14; cdr3_nt: TGTGCCAGCAGCCCCTGGACAGCTCAAGAGACCCAGTACTTC; cdr3_aa: CASSPWTAQETQYF
clone_size: .; d_call: .; j_call: TRBJ2-2; v_call: TRBV2; cdr3_nt: TGTGCCAGCTCATACACCGGGGAGCTGTTTTTT; cdr3_aa: CASSYTGELFF
clone_size: once; d_call: TRBD1; j_call: TRBJ1-5; v_call: TRBV18; cdr3_nt: TGTGCCAGCTCACCCGCCGGGCCACAGGGGAAGAGCAATCAGCCCCAGCATTTT; cdr3_aa: CASSPAGPQGKSNQPQHF
clone_size: .; d_call: TRBD1; j_call: TRBJ2-7; v_call: TRBV27; cdr3_nt: TGTGCCAGCAGTTCGACGACAGGGGCGGCCCACGAGCAGTACTTC; cdr3_aa: CASSSTTGAAHEQYF